The 7 T cell receptor beta chains listed next were all sequenced from one sample in a study of T cell repertoires in cytomegalovirus infection. The antigens of these receptors remain unknown. In TCRdb, the reads were re-called with MiXCR into one record per CDR3 protein. The profile shows 570,000 or so distinct CDR3 sequences, under 45% of them singletons. The sample consisted of cultured PBMCs, taken from culture after CMV antigen stimulation. These receptors were obtained from a human donor in good health (CMV status not recorded). Some clones in this sample may be carry-over from other donors' samples.

This rearrangement joins TRBV6-1 to TRBJ1-1; D is perhaps TRBD1 (5 bases). Germline CDR1 reads MNHNS; CDR2 reads SASEGT. This CDR3 is built from 15 residues. The germline V and J ends were trimmed by 1 base and 0 bases, with 9 bases remaining between them. CDR3 nucleotide sequence: TGTGCCAGCAGTGAAGTAGGGGCCATGAACACTGAAGCTTTCTTT. Translation: CASSEVGAMNTEAFF.

V is TRBV2 and J is TRBJ2-3; D assignment may be TRBD1 or TRBD2 (5 bases each). Germline loops: CDR1 SNHLY, CDR2 FYNNEI. The CDR3 loop spans 15 amino acids. V dropped 7 bases and J dropped 7 bases, with 21 bases sitting between them. The CDR3 sequence: CASTTMGPEANTQYF. The CDR3 region has the DNA TGTGCCAGCACAACCATGGGACCCGAGGCAAATACGCAGTATTTT.

The chain combines TRBV7-6 with TRBJ2-3; perhaps TRBD1 as D (6 bases). From germline, CDR1 is SGHVS and CDR2 FNYEAQ. Trimming cost V 2 bases and J 4 bases, with 19 bases left between them. This CDR3 comprises 17 residues. CDR3: CASSLRGTQGIADTQYF. The CDR3 region has the DNA TGTGCCAGCAGCTTAAGGGGGACCCAGGGGATCGCAGATACGCAGTATTTT.

This clonotype was seen once. The chain is built from TRBV7-2 and TRBJ2-4; TRBD1 agrees at 9 bases. The V gene's germline CDR1 is SGHTA and CDR2 FQGNSA. V was clipped by 5 bases and J by 7 bases; unmatched bases: 6. This CDR3 region has 14 residues. In DNA form, the CDR3 reads TGTGCCAGCAGCCGGACAGGGGCCGGGAACATTCAGTACTTC. It encodes CASSRTGAGNIQYF.

J is TRBJ2-5 and V is TRBV3-1; tentatively, D is TRBD1 or TRBD2 (5 bases each). Trimming shortened V by 4 bases and J by 4 bases, and 13 bases separated the two germline ends. There are 14 residues in the CDR3. Germline V gene lookup returns CDR1 LGHDT and CDR2 YNNKEL (reference sequence). The CDR3 is CASSRDHYSETQYF. CDR3 nucleotides: TGTGCCAGCAGCCGGGACCACTACTCAGAGACCCAGTACTTC.

In this sample, this clonotype turned up a few times. J is TRBJ1-2 and V is TRBV19; 8 nucleotides match TRBD1. The ends lost 7 bases at V and 4 bases at J; junction bases unmatched: 8. The germline V gene has CDR1 LNHDA and CDR2 SQIVND (reference sequence). The CDR3 totals 14 residues. The CDR3 reads CASTPTGVSYGYTF. The CDR3 DNA reads TGTGCCAGTACCCCGACAGGGGTGAGCTATGGCTACACCTTC.

The V and J genes are TRBV7-2 and TRBJ2-1, with 8 bases aligning to TRBD1. J was trimmed by 6 bases and V by 3 bases; bases with no gene match: 4. The CDR3 runs to 14 residues. Looked up from germline, CDR1 is SGHTA and CDR2 is FQGNSA. CDR3 residues: CASSFDRGSNEQFF. CDR3 in DNA: TGTGCCAGCAGCTTTGACAGGGGATCCAATGAGCAGTTCTTC.